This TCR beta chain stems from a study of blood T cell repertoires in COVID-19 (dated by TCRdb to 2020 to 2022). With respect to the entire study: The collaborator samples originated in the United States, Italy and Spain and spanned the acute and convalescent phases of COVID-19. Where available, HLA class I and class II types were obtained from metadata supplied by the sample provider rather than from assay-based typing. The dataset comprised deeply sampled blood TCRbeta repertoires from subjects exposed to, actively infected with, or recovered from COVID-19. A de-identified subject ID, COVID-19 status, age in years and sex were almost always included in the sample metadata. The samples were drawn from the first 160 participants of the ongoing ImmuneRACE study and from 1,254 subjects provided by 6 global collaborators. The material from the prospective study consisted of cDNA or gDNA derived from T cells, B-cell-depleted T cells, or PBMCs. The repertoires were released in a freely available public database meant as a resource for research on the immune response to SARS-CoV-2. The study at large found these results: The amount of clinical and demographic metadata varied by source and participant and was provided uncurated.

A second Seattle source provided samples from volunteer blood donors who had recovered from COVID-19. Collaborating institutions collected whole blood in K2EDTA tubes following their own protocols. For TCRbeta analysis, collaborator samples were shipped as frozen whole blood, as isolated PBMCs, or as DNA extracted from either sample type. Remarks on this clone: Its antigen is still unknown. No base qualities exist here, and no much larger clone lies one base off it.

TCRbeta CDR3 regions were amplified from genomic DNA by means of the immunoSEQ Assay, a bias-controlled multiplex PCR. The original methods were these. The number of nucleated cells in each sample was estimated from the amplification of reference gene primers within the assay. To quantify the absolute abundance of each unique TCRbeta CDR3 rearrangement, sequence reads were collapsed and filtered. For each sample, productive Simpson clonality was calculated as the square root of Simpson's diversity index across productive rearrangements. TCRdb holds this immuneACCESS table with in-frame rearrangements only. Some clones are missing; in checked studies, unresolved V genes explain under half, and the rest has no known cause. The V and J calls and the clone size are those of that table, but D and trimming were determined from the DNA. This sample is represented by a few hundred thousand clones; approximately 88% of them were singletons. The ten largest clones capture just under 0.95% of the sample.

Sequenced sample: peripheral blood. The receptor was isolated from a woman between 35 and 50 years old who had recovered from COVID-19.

The DNA is as follows: TGTGCCAGCAGCTGGGGCGATGAGCAGTTCTTC. This is translated as CASSWGDEQFF. The chain is assembled from TRBV5-6 and TRBJ2-1; a weak D assignment points to TRBD1 (5 bases agree). V is pared back by 3 bases and J by 8 bases, with 6 bases lying between the germline termini. The germline V gene sets CDR1 to SGHDT and CDR2 to YYEEEE. There are 11 amino acids in the CDR3, from cysteine to phenylalanine inclusive. Solely the CDR3 DNA is kept, with 33 bases framed from the first base.